A single TCR beta chain is shown here with its context. The PCR contained 60 Vbeta and 13 Jbeta primers. The repertoire was sequenced with immunoSEQ multiplex PCR; TCRdb's copy has only in-frame clones and lacks some. This sample carries about 130,000 clones, about 81% of them seen once, and the ten largest clones take about 6.5%. The sample belongs to a study of cytomegalovirus exposure and HLA in healthy donors. Sequenced sample: PBMCs. This receptor was taken from a man aged 25 to 40 in good health and CMV-seronegative.

CDR3 region: CASSSSPFSTIYF. CDR3 nucleotide sequence: TGTGCCAGCAGTTCATCCCCTTTTAGCACCATATATTTT. The chain is built from TRBV27 and TRBJ1-3; no clear D. V gave up 4 bases and J gave up 9 bases, with 13 bases separating them. This CDR3 spans 13 amino acids. CDR1 is MNHEY, CDR2 SMNVEV, per germline (reference sequence).